These T cell receptor beta chains were read from a single sample in a study of siplizumab effects on memory and regulatory T cells. Profiling relied on immunoSEQ multiplex PCR, and the TCRdb table lists in-frame clones only, not all of them. The table shows 15,000 or so clones, with roughly 40% occurring only once. Antigen specificity for these receptors is unknown. Material: CFSE-low (dividing) CD4+ T cells sorted from an allogeneic mixed lymphocyte reaction. These receptor sequences come from a human donor in good health; the cells came from an allogeneic mixed lymphocyte reaction. Some clones in this sample may be carry-over from other donors' samples. Both conserved end residues are part of each CDR3. D genes are given only for firm matches. Expanded clones get a size class; other rows say once, few or many, or leave the size out.

TRBJ1-5,TRBV7-7,-,-,CPNQPQHF,TGTCCGAATCAGCCCCAGCATTTT
TRBJ1-1,TRBV6-5,-,TRBD1,CASSEPRGRVAFF,TGTGCCAGCAGTGAACCCAGGGGGCGCGTAGCTTTCTTT
TRBJ2-7,TRBV18,medium-sized,-,CASSPLVGGYEQYF,TGTGCCAGCTCACCACTGGTTGGCGGCTACGAGCAGTACTTC
TRBJ2-3,TRBV27,few,TRBD2,CASSSRLAGSTDTQYF,TGTGCCAGCAGTTCCCGACTAGCGGGTAGCACAGATACGCAGTATTTT
TRBJ2-5,TRBV4-2,medium-sized,TRBD2,CASSQDSPTSGETQYF,TGTGCCAGCAGCCAAGATTCCCCGACTAGCGGTGAGACCCAGTACTTC
TRBJ2-7,TRBV27,-,TRBD2,CASSLWGGLAGGEQYF,TGTGCCAGCAGTTTATGGGGGGGACTAGCGGGAGGCGAGCAGTACTTC
TRBJ1-3,TRBV18,-,TRBD1,CASSPTGSSGNTIYF,TGTGCCAGCTCACCGACAGGGAGCTCTGGAAACACCATATATTTT
TRBJ1-2,TRBV7-9,many,TRBD1,CASSSRDRGAGYTF,TGTGCCAGCAGCTCACGGGACAGGGGTGCGGGCTACACCTTC
TRBJ2-1,TRBV6-6,-,-,CASRGELNYNEQFF,TGTGCCAGCAGGGGAGAGCTGAACTACAATGAGCAGTTCTTC
TRBJ2-5,TRBV7-9,-,TRBD2,CASSVAGTSGLGGTQYF,TGTGCCAGCAGCGTCGCCGGGACTAGCGGCTTAGGTGGGACCCAGTACTTC
TRBJ1-2,TRBV5-3,-,-,CARSGQFYGYTF,TGTGCCAGAAGCGGACAGTTCTATGGCTACACCTTC
TRBJ1-4,TRBV4-1,-,-,CASSQGTAVGEKLFF,TGCGCCAGCAGCCAAGGGACGGCCGTTGGTGAAAAACTGTTTTTT
TRBJ1-6,TRBV28,few,-,CASRLNLGGYNSPLHF,TGTGCCAGCAGACTCAACCTGGGTGGGTATAATTCACCCCTCCACTTT
TRBJ1-2,TRBV28,-,-,CASSYPNRGYTF,TGTGCCAGCAGTTATCCTAATCGAGGCTACACCTTC
TRBJ1-1,TRBV6-1,-,TRBD1,CASNSDRADTEAFF,TGTGCCAGCAATAGCGACAGGGCCGACACTGAAGCTTTCTTT
TRBJ2-3,TRBV27,-,-,CASSLKRRVSTDTQYF,TGTGCCAGCAGTCTAAAACGACGGGTGAGCACAGATACGCAGTATTTT
TRBJ2-1,TRBV27,medium-sized,TRBD2,CASSLLAGAGEQFF,TGTGCCAGCAGTTTACTAGCGGGAGCAGGTGAGCAGTTCTTC
TRBJ2-7,TRBV28,few,-,CASQTGVRQYF,TGTGCCAGCCAAACGGGGGTGAGGCAGTACTTC
TRBJ2-2,TRBV6-1,many,-,CASRGAGAGTPRGELFF,TGTGCCAGCCGTGGAGCTGGAGCCGGAACTCCGCGCGGGGAGCTGTTTTTT
TRBJ2-7,TRBV18,-,-,CASSPGHESSYEQYF,TGTGCCAGCTCACCCGGTCACGAGAGCTCCTACGAGCAGTACTTC
TRBJ2-7,TRBV7-9,-,TRBD2,CASSPSGTSGRTYEQYF,TGTGCCAGCAGCCCCTCCGGGACTAGCGGGAGAACCTACGAGCAGTACTTC
TRBJ1-6,TRBV2,few,-,CASTTTISGSPLHF,TGTGCCAGCACCACAACAATATCTGGTTCACCCCTCCACTTT
TRBJ2-2,TRBV6-6,-,-,CASSFTGETGELFF,TGTGCCAGCAGTTTCACTGGGGAGACCGGGGAGCTGTTTTTT
TRBJ2-5,TRBV7-7,-,TRBD1,CASSEDRVETQYF,TGTGCTAGCAGCGAAGACAGGGTAGAGACCCAGTACTTC
TRBJ1-2,TRBV6-5,-,-,CASSEFHGPYGYTF,TGTGCCAGCAGTGAATTCCACGGGCCCTATGGCTACACCTTC
TRBJ2-2,TRBV28,few,-,CATWRTGELFF,TGTGCCACCTGGAGGACCGGGGAGCTGTTTTTT
TRBJ2-1,TRBV11-3,-,-,CASSTRGNYNEQFF,TGTGCCAGCAGCACACGGGGGAACTACAATGAGCAGTTCTTC
TRBJ1-1,TRBV10-3,few,-,CAISELGGNTEAFF,TGTGCCATCAGTGAGTTGGGTGGAAACACTGAAGCTTTCTTT
TRBJ2-7,TRBV6-6,once,-,CASSPTWGEQYF,TGTGCCAGCAGCCCCACATGGGGCGAGCAGTACTTC
TRBJ2-7,TRBV7-3,few,-,CASSLAAVSTYEQYF,TGTGCCAGCAGCTTAGCGGCCGTTAGCACCTACGAGCAGTACTTC
TRBJ2-7,TRBV19,few,TRBD2,CASSRTSGSSYEQYF,TGTGCCAGTAGTCGGACTAGCGGGAGCTCCTACGAGCAGTACTTC
TRBJ1-4,TRBV6-1,few,-,CASSRADEKLFF,TGTGCCAGCAGCAGGGCGGATGAAAAACTGTTTTTT
TRBJ2-5,TRBV19,-,-,CASSIALAETQYF,TGTGCCAGTAGTATAGCCCTAGCTGAGACCCAGTACTTC
TRBJ1-2,TRBV28,-,TRBD1,CASSPTGGIGYTF,TGTGCCAGCAGCCCGACAGGGGGCATTGGCTACACCTTC
TRBJ2-5,TRBV7-9,-,-,CASSPGETQYF,TGTGCCAGCAGCCCTGGGGAGACCCAGTACTTC
TRBJ2-7,TRBV7-9,-,TRBD2,CASSPRSAGGRLYEQYF,TGTGCCAGCAGTCCCAGATCGGCGGGAGGGAGATTGTACGAGCAGTACTTC
TRBJ2-4,TRBV10-3,-,TRBD1,CAISDPDRGRAKNIQYF,TGTGCCATCAGTGACCCAGACAGGGGGCGAGCCAAAAACATTCAGTACTTC